The 28 T cell receptor beta chains listed next were all sequenced from one sample in a study of blood T cells in healthy people across ages. Then a second PCR, running roughly 7 to 11 cycles, was carried out with a sample-barcoded 5' primer and a J-beta primer mix. TCRdb processed the 5' RACE reads anew with MiXCR; each CDR3 protein has one entry. The data contain around 1.5 million distinct CDR3 sequences, roughly 59% of them seen just once; the ten biggest clones take up over 5%. Sequences were obtained from blood. The receptors stem from a young man in good health.

With regard to this clonotype: A much larger clone sits a single nucleotide away, making a read error possible. The genes are TRBV29-1 and TRBJ2-7; possibly TRBD1 or TRBD2 for D (6 bases each). V was pared by 6 bases and J by 7 bases, with 19 bases between. The germline CDR1 and CDR2 sequences are SQVTM and ANQGSEA. The CDR3 is 13 residues long. Written as DNA, the CDR3 is TGCAGCGTCGGCGGGACACTATACAATGAGCAGTACTTC. This translates into CSVGGTLYNEQYF.

This clonotype came up a few times. The chain couples TRBV5-1 to TRBJ2-7; the D gene is possibly TRBD1 (5 bases). V was shortened by 4 bases and J by 3 bases, with 23 bases between the two germline ends. From germline, CDR1 is SGHRS and CDR2 YFSETQ. This CDR3 region has 17 residues. CDR3 DNA: TGCGCCAGCAGCCCAACCCACAGGACGGAGTCCCTCTACGAGCAGTACTTC. Its translation is CASSPTHRTESLYEQYF.

The chain recombines TRBV6-6 with TRBJ2-7; D is unresolved. V was clipped by 6 bases and J by 7 bases, with 19 bases between them. The CDR3 totals 14 residues. In germline, CDR1 is MNHNY, CDR2 SVGAGI (reference sequence). The CDR3 sequence is CASSIDTSLREQYF. As DNA, the CDR3 is TGTGCCAGCAGCATCGACACGTCACTGAGGGAGCAGTACTTC.

This clonotype has more than one count but fewer than ten. The chain combines TRBV12-3 or TRBV12-4 with TRBJ2-1, with TRBD2 identical over 9 bases. This CDR3 is built from 15 residues. V shed 7 bases, J shed 2 bases, and the junction held 6 bases outside the gene matches. CDR3 protein: CASTLAGAPYNEQFF. As DNA, the CDR3 is TGTGCCAGCACCTTAGCGGGAGCACCCTACAATGAGCAGTTCTTC.

As DNA, the CDR3 is TGCGCCAGCAGTCCTCCACTCTCATGGGGGAGGGCCTACGAGCAGTACTTC. This encodes CASSPPLSWGRAYEQYF. The V and J genes are TRBV10-2 and TRBJ2-1; 7 positions agree with TRBD2. The J call may not be correct, given that the DNA end is closer to TRBJ2-7. Germline V gene data show CDR1 as WSHSY and CDR2 as SAAADI. The CDR3 length is 17 residues.

The rearrangement uses TRBV27 and TRBJ2-5; TRBD1 is a possible D gene (6 bases). The J call may not be correct, given that the DNA end is closer to TRBJ2-7. The CDR3 has 15 residues. CDR1 is MNHEY and CDR2 is SMNVEV in the germline V gene (reference sequence). CDR3 coding DNA: TGTGCCAGCAGCCCCTCTCCGGACAGTCGCTACGAGCAGTACTTC. Protein sequence: CASSPSPDSRYEQYF.

This clonotype turned up a few times. The J gene is TRBJ2-1, the V gene TRBV6-6, with 12 bases that match TRBD2. J lost 8 bases, V lost 6 bases, and 5 bases had no gene match. The CDR3 is 14 amino acids. Germline lookup yields CDR1 MNHNY and CDR2 SVGAGI (reference sequence). CDR3 sequence: CASRTSGSRDEQFF. CDR3 nucleotide sequence: TGTGCCAGCAGGACTAGCGGGAGTAGAGATGAGCAGTTCTTC.

The chain combines TRBV28 with TRBJ2-3; 8 nucleotides agree with TRBD2. The germline V gene encodes CDR1 MDHEN and CDR2 SYDVKM. Trimming took 7 bases from V and 6 from J; bases not matched to a gene: 12. The CDR3 has 15 residues. The CDR3: CASTQAGASYDTQYF. The CDR3 bases are TGTGCCAGCACCCAAGCGGGGGCTTCTTACGATACGCAGTATTTT.

V usage is TRBV4-3 and J usage is TRBJ2-3; no clear D gene. Trimming shortened V by 1 base and J by 5 bases, and 7 bases separated the two germline ends. Germline CDR1 reads LGHNA; CDR2 reads YSLEER. CDR3 length: 13 residues. CDR3 in DNA: TGCGCCAGCAGCCAAGGGACCGTAGATACGCAGTATTTT. Protein: CASSQGTVDTQYF.

V and J are TRBV29-1 and TRBJ1-1; 9 bases line up with TRBD1. V was clipped by 4 bases and J by 3 bases; unmatched bases: 12. Germline CDR1 is SQVTM and CDR2 is ANQGSEA. The CDR3 sequence is 16 residues long. The CDR3 sequence is CSVVGDGTGRYTEAFF. CDR3 DNA: TGCAGCGTTGTGGGGGATGGGACAGGGCGGTACACTGAAGCTTTCTTT. The full variable domain, with the rest looked up from reference TRBV29-1 and TRBJ1-1, is SAVISQKPSRDICQRGTSLTIQCQVDSQVTMMFWYRQQPGQSLTLIATANQGSEATYESGFVIDKFPISRPNLTFSTLTVSNMSPEDSSIYLCSVVGDGTGRYTEAFFGQGTRLTVV.

This clonotype appeared a few times. The chain has TRBV27 and TRBJ2-3; 7 nucleotides agree with TRBD1. V shed 6 bases and J 5 bases; nucleotides not matched to a gene: 5. CDR1 is MNHEY, CDR2 SMNVEV, per germline (reference sequence). This CDR3 comprises 13 residues. The CDR3 DNA reads as TGTGCCAGCAGCCCGACAGGGATAGATACGCAGTATTTT. Its protein is CASSPTGIDTQYF.

The rearrangement joins TRBV7-6 to TRBJ2-5, with D hard to call. With 4 bases removed from V and 1 base from J, the gap between germline ends came to 13 bases. Germline V gene lookup returns CDR1 SGHVS and CDR2 FNYEAQ. There are 15 residues in the CDR3. The CDR3 region has the DNA TGTGCCAGCAGCTCCCCTGTGGGTGCCCAAGAGACCCAGTACTTC. This codes for CASSSPVGAQETQYF.

The chain employs TRBV29-1 and TRBJ2-4; D not resolved. The end of the DNA aligns better with TRBJ2-7, so the J call may be wrong. This CDR3 contains 11 residues. Germline V gene sequence: CDR1 SQVTM, CDR2 ANQGSEA. The CDR3 region is CSVVGSHEQYF. CDR3 in DNA: TGCAGCGTTGTGGGCAGCCACGAGCAGTACTTC.

CDR3 sequence: CASSLGTSGRRNEQFF. In DNA form, the CDR3 reads TGTGCCAGCAGTTTAGGGACTAGCGGGAGACGCAATGAGCAGTTCTTC. The J gene is TRBJ2-1, the V gene TRBV27; 14 bases are a match to TRBD2. Germline assignment: CDR1 MNHEY and CDR2 SMNVEV (reference sequence). J lost 6 bases, V lost 2 bases, and 3 bases had no gene match. The CDR3 extends over 16 amino acids.

The chain joins TRBV6-5 to TRBJ2-5; D may correspond to TRBD1 or TRBD2 (6 bases each). V was shortened by 6 bases and J by 11 bases, with 16 bases between the two germline ends. The CDR3 runs 12 residues. CDR1 is MNHEY, CDR2 SVGAGI, per germline. The CDR3: CASRNGGWEQYF. As DNA, the CDR3 is TGTGCCAGCAGAAACGGGGGCTGGGAGCAGTACTTC.

A remark on this clonotype: One end of the junction varies from germline; a read error may be responsible. The chain has TRBV15 and TRBJ2-2; 8 nucleotides line up with TRBD2. Per germline, CDR1 LNHNV and CDR2 YYDKDF (reference sequence). The CDR3 has 16 amino acids. The CDR3 region is CATSREAGDYTGKLFF. The CDR3 DNA is TGTGCCACCAGCAGAGAAGCGGGAGACTACACCGGGAAGCTGTTTTTT.

The J gene is TRBJ2-4, the V gene TRBV27, with 9 bases fitting TRBD2. The CDR3 runs 15 residues. CDR1 is MNHEY, CDR2 SMNVEV, per germline (reference sequence). Germline trimming cut 5 bases from V and 13 bases from J; bases unmatched to any gene: 15. The CDR3 spells CASSPSSGGTSEQYF. The CDR3 bases are TGTGCCAGCAGTCCTAGTAGCGGGGGAACTTCTGAGCAGTACTTC.

This clonotype was detected a few times. This chain connects TRBV6-5 to TRBJ1-4; D unresolved. The V gene's germline CDR1 is MNHEY and CDR2 SVGAGI. The CDR3 sequence is 15 residues long. V lost 0 bases to trimming and J lost 3 bases, with 8 bases between them. This CDR3 reads CASSYSTQANEKLFF. CDR3 DNA: TGTGCCAGCAGTTACTCGACGCAGGCTAATGAAAAACTGTTTTTT.

The rearrangement uses TRBV9 and TRBJ2-4; a possible D gene is TRBD2 (5 bases). Judging by the DNA end, TRBJ2-7 fits better; the J call may be wrong. There are 15 residues in the CDR3. CDR1 is SGDLS, CDR2 YYNGEE, per germline. The CDR3 region is CASSAGGRGSYEQYF. Written as DNA, the CDR3 is TGTGCCAGCAGCGCTGGAGGACGTGGGTCCTACGAGCAGTACTTC.

The J gene is TRBJ2-5, the V gene TRBV25-1; D remains unclear. The V end was cut by 5 bases, the J end by 5 bases, with 6 bases between. CDR1 and CDR2 (germline): MGHDK, SYGVNS. CDR3 length: 11 residues. As DNA, the CDR3 is TGTGCCAGCAGTACACATGAGACCCAGTACTTC. As protein: CASSTHETQYF.

The chain uses TRBV5-1 and TRBJ2-7; 7 bases line up with TRBD1. Germline V gene lookup returns CDR1 SGHRS and CDR2 YFSETQ. V trimming: 0 bases; J trimming: 7 bases; junction bases outside the gene matches: 4. This CDR3 spans 13 amino acids. CDR3 sequence (DNA): TGCGCCAGCAGCTTGGCCGGACAGGTTGAGCAGTACTTC. Protein sequence: CASSLAGQVEQYF.

The chain carries TRBV29-1 and TRBJ2-2, with 8 bases fitting TRBD1. The CDR3 is 14 residues long. From germline, CDR1 is SQVTM and CDR2 ANQGSEA. V trimming: 5 bases; J trimming: 3 bases; junction bases outside the gene matches: 5. CDR3 sequence: CSVLLRGHTGELFF. CDR3 bases: TGCAGCGTTCTTCTCAGGGGGCACACCGGGGAGCTGTTTTTT.

The V gene is TRBV20-1, the J gene TRBJ1-6, with 7 bases fitting TRBD1. The germline gives CDR1 DFQATT, CDR2 SNEGSKA (reference sequence). The trim removed 6 bases at V and 5 bases at J, leaving 13 bases unmatched. CDR3 length: 16 amino acids. This chain's CDR3 is CSANHFWDRNNSPLHF. DNA for the CDR3: TGCAGTGCCAACCACTTCTGGGACAGAAATAATTCACCCCTCCACTTT.

The chain links TRBV5-1 to TRBJ2-5; 11 nucleotides agree with TRBD2. This CDR3 is 15 amino acids long. Trimming removed 5 bases from V and 2 bases from J; junction bases left unmatched: 5. Germline V CDR1 and CDR2: SGHRS, YFSETQ. The CDR3 loop reads CASSPSGRIQETQYF. CDR3 nucleotides: TGCGCCAGCAGTCCTAGCGGGAGGATTCAAGAGACCCAGTACTTC.

J is TRBJ2-3 and V is TRBV20-1; D assignment may be TRBD1 or TRBD2 (5 bases each). This CDR3 spans 14 amino acids. V lost 7 bases and J lost 2, with 16 bases in between. Germline V CDR1 and CDR2: DFQATT, SNEGSKA (reference sequence). The CDR3 spells CSGTGTAFTDTQYF. Here the CDR3 DNA reads TGCAGTGGGACCGGGACCGCCTTCACAGATACGCAGTATTTT.

About this clonotype itself: The germline gene is not matched at one end of the junction; a read error may be the cause. The V call is TRBV25-1, the J call TRBJ2-3, with a weak D call TRBD1 (6 bases). CDR1 is MGHDK and CDR2 is SYGVNS in the germline V gene. The CDR3 spans 18 residues. This CDR3 reads CAGSVPNPGQASTDTQYF. CDR3 sequence (DNA): TGTGCCGGCAGTGTACCCAATCCGGGACAAGCTAGCACAGATACGCAGTATTTT. The full variable domain, rest sourced from reference TRBV25-1 and TRBJ2-3, is EADIYQTPRYLVIGTGKKITLECSQTMGHDKMYWYQQDPGMELHLIHYSYGVNSTEKGDLSSESTVSRIRTEHFPLTLESARPSHTSQYLCAGSVPNPGQASTDTQYFGPGTRLTVL.

The J gene is TRBJ1-5, the V gene TRBV6-6; D call uncertain. CDR3 length: 14 amino acids. In germline, CDR1 is MNHNY, CDR2 SVGAGI (reference sequence). V dropped 6 bases and J dropped 4 bases, with 13 bases sitting between them. The CDR3 sequence is CASRRVADNQPQHF. CDR3 bases: TGTGCCAGCAGAAGGGTGGCAGATAATCAGCCCCAGCATTTT.

This clonotype was seen just once. The V gene is TRBV7-8, the J gene TRBJ2-3; D is perhaps TRBD1 (5 bases). Germline CDR1 and CDR2: SGHVS and FQNEAQ. Trimming took 5 bases from V and 5 from J, leaving 11 bases between them. The CDR3 is 13 residues long. CDR3 in DNA: TGTGCCAGCAGCGGACCTCAGGGAGATACGCAGTATTTT. This codes for CASSGPQGDTQYF.